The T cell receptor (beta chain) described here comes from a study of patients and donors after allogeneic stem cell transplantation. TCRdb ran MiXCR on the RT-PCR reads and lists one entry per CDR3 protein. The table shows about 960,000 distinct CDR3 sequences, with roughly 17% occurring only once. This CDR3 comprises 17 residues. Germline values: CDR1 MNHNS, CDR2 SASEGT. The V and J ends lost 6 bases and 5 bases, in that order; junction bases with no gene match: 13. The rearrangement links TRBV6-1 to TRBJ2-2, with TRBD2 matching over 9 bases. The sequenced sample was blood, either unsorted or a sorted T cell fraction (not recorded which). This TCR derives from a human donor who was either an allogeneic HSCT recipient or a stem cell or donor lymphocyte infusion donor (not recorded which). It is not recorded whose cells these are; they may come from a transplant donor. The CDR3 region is CASRVTSGRHGTGELFF. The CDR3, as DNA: TGTGCCAGCAGAGTGACTAGCGGCCGTCACGGGACCGGGGAGCTGTTTTTT.